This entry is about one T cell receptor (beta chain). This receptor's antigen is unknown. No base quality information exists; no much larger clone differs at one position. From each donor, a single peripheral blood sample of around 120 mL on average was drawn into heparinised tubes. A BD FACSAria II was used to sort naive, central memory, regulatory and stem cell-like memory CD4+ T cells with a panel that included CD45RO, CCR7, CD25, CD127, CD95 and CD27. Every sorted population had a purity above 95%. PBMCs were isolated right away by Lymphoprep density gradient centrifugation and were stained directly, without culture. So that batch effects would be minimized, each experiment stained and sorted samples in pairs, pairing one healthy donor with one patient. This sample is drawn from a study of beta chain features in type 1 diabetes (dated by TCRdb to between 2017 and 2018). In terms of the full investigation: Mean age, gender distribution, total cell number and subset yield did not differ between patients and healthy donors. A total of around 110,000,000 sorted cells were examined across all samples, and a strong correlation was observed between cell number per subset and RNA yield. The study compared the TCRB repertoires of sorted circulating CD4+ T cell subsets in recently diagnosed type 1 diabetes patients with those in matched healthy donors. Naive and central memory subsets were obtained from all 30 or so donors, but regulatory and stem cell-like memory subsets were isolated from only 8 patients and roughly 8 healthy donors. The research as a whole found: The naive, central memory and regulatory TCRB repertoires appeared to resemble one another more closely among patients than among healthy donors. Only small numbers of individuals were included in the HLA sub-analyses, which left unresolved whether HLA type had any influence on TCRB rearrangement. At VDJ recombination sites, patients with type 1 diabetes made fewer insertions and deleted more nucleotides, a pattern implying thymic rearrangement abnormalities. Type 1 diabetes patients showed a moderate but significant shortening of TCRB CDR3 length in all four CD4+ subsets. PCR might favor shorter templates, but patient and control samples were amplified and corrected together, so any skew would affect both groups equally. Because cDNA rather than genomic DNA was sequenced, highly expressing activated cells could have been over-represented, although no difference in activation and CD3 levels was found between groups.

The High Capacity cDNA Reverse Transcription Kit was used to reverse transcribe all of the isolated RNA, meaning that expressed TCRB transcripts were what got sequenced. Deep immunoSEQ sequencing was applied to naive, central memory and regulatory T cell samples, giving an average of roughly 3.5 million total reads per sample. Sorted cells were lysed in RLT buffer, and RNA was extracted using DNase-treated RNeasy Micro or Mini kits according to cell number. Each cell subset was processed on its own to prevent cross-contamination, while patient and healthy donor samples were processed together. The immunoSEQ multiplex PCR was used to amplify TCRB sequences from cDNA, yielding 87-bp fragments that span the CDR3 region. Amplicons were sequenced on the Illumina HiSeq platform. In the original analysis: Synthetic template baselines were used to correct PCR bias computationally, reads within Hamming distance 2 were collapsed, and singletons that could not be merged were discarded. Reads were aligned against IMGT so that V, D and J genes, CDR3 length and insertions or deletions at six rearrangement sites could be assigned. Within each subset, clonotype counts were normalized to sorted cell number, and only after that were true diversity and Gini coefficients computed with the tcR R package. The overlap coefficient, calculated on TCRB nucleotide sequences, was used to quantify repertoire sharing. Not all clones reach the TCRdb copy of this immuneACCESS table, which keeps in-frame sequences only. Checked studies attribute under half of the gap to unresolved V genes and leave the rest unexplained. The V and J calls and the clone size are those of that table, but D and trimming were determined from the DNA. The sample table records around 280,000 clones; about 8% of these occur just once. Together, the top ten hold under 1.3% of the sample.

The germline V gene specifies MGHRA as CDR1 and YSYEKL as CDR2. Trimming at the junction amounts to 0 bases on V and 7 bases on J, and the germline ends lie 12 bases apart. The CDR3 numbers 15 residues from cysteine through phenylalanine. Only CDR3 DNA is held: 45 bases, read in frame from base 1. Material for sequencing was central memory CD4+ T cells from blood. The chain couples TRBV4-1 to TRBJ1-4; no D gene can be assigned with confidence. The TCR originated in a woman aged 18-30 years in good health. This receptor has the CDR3 CASSQEGWTGEKLFF. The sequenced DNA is TGCGCCAGCAGCCAAGAAGGGTGGACGGGTGAAAAACTGTTTTTT.